This TCR beta chain was recorded in a study of T cells expressing NK-cell markers. For the study at large: It was sorted CD3+CD56+NKG2C+, CD3+CD56+NKG2C- and CD3+CD56-NKG2C+ T cells that supplied the TCR beta repertoires. General study findings and limits: One observes that, in a few donors, these clonotypes were also the leading ones within the CD3+CD56-NKG2C+ fraction.

CDR1 is DFQATT and CDR2 is SNEGSKA in the germline V gene (reference sequence). The CDR3 consists of 17 residues. Turning to this clonotype: Its antigen is unidentified.

Following a re-call of the 5' RACE reads, TCRdb has one entry per CDR3 protein and lacks DNA. This table holds 400,000 to 550,000 distinct CDR3 sequences. The chain joins TRBV20-1 to TRBJ2-3; with no DNA, the TCRdb D assignment of TRBD2 cannot be verified. The specimen sequenced was blood T cells: a sorted CD56 or NKG2C T cell subset, CD4+ or CD8+ T cells, or bulk PBMC T cells (not recorded which). The TCR sequence derives from a woman between 18 and 69 years old in good health. Here the CDR3 reads CSARGTSRERWLDTQYF.